What follows are 22 T cell receptor beta chains derived from one specimen sequenced in a study of shared clonotypes between healthy human individuals. Data came from immunoSEQ multiplex PCR; TCRdb stores just in-frame clones and leaves some out. The repertoire holds some 2,000,000 clones, approximately 95% seen once, with 1.1% in the top ten. Terminally differentiated effector memory CD45RA+ cells were left out of the naive CD8 fraction, which was CD45RO-negative and positively selected for CCR7. Sample: naive CD8+ T cells sorted from blood. Receptors originate from a man younger than 30 in good health.

The V and J genes are TRBV5-6 and TRBJ1-3; the match to TRBD1 covers 11 bases. Trimming cost V 4 bases and J 6 bases; bases outside gene matches: 0. In germline, CDR1 is SGHDT, CDR2 YYEEEE. This CDR3 is built from 13 residues. The CDR3 nucleotides are TGTGCCAGCAGCGGACAGGGGGCAAACACCATATATTTT. Protein sequence: CASSGQGANTIYF.

The V gene is TRBV4-2, the J gene TRBJ2-2; D gene ambiguous. The CDR3 is made up of 12 amino acids. V shed 5 bases and J shed 5 bases, with 6 bases lying between them. The V gene's germline CDR1 is LGHNA and CDR2 YNFKEQ. CDR3 loop: CASSMGTGELFF. CDR3 in DNA: TGTGCCAGCAGCATGGGGACCGGGGAGCTGTTTTTT.

The chain employs TRBV5-1 and TRBJ1-2, with TRBD1 identical over 9 bases. After removal of 4 bases from V and 3 bases from J, the junction contained 19 bases not matched to a gene. The CDR3 runs 19 residues. Germline values: CDR1 SGHRS, CDR2 YFSETQ. The CDR3 DNA is TGCGCCAGCAGCCCGACAGGGGGATCTGAAATGAATTGGGACTATGGCTACACCTTC. Translated, it gives CASSPTGGSEMNWDYGYTF.

J is TRBJ1-1 and V is TRBV5-1; TRBD1 matches 7 bases. Germline values: CDR1 SGHRS, CDR2 YFSETQ. The CDR3 consists of 14 residues. The V gene end was trimmed by 3 bases and the J gene end by 3 bases; junction bases not matched to a gene: 5. The CDR3 DNA is TGCGCCAGCAGCTCAACAGGGGTGGACACTGAAGCTTTCTTT. This gives the protein CASSSTGVDTEAFF. Full variable domain (missing parts from reference TRBV5-1 and TRBJ1-1): KAGVTQTPRYLIKTRGQQVTLSCSPISGHRSVSWYQQTPGQGLQFLFEYFSETQRNKGNFPGRFSGRQFSNSRSEMNVSTLELGDSALYLCASSSTGVDTEAFFGQGTRLTVV.

The chain is built from TRBV7-6 and TRBJ2-7; 8 nucleotides agree with TRBD1. Germline values: CDR1 SGHVS, CDR2 FNYEAQ. The CDR3 covers 15 residues. J was trimmed by 2 bases and V by 5 bases; bases with no gene match: 8. The CDR3 reads CASSLGQAGTYEQYF. CDR3 bases: TGTGCCAGCAGCCTGGGACAGGCGGGGACCTACGAGCAGTACTTC.

This clone was seen a single time. Other DNA sequences in this sample translate to the same CDR3. The V gene is TRBV27, the J gene TRBJ2-1; D ambiguous. The germline V and J ends were trimmed by 3 bases and 0 bases, with 3 bases remaining between them. Germline CDR1 and CDR2: MNHEY and SMNVEV (reference sequence). The CDR3 consists of 13 residues. The CDR3 sequence: CASSFDSYNEQFF. For the CDR3, the DNA is TGTGCCAGCAGTTTCGACTCCTACAATGAGCAGTTCTTC.

V gene TRBV5-4 combines with J gene TRBJ2-7, with D possibly matching TRBD2 (5 bases). Germline lookup yields CDR1 SGHNT and CDR2 YYREEE (reference sequence). The CDR3 sequence is 15 residues long. The ends were cut back, 0 bases at V and 1 base at J, with 11 bases in the middle. The CDR3 coding sequence is TGTGCCAGCAGCTTGGCCGGGGATTATTCCTACGAGCAGTACTTC. The encoded protein is CASSLAGDYSYEQYF.

V usage is TRBV29-1 and J usage is TRBJ2-2; D is ambiguous. The CDR3 spans 12 residues. Germline-derived CDR1 and CDR2 are SQVTM and ANQGSEA. V was shortened by 3 bases and J by 4 bases, with 6 bases between the two germline ends. DNA of the CDR3: TGCAGCGTTGAGAGGATCACCGGGGAGCTGTTTTTT. It specifies CSVERITGELFF.

The rearrangement joins TRBV6-6 to TRBJ1-6, with 9 bases identical to TRBD1. Trimming removed 6 bases from V and 7 bases from J; junction bases left unmatched: 7. The CDR3 totals 15 residues. Germline loops: CDR1 MNHNY, CDR2 SVGAGI (reference sequence). The CDR3 loop is CASSPSGQGNSPLHF. CDR3 in DNA: TGTGCCAGCAGCCCCTCCGGACAGGGGAATTCACCCCTCCACTTT.

The CDR3 DNA reads as TGTGCCAGCAACAGACTCTACGAGCAGTACTTC. Protein: CASNRLYEQYF. The chain has TRBV28 and TRBJ2-7; D remains ambiguous. V was shortened by 7 bases and J by 3 bases, with 7 bases between the two germline ends. The germline gives CDR1 MDHEN, CDR2 SYDVKM. This CDR3 has 11 amino acids.

This sequence joins TRBV5-1 and TRBJ1-1; TRBD1 aligns across 7 bases. This CDR3 is 15 amino acids long. Germline V CDR1 and CDR2: SGHRS, YFSETQ. With 4 bases clipped from V and 2 bases from J, the junction kept 8 bases outside the gene matches. The CDR3 sequence: CASSINRGGNTEAFF. CDR3 DNA: TGCGCCAGCAGCATTAACAGGGGTGGAAACACTGAAGCTTTCTTT.

The V and J genes are TRBV5-1 and TRBJ2-7; 8 bases match TRBD1. This CDR3 has 15 residues. Trimming took 4 bases from V and 3 from J; bases not matched to a gene: 9. CDR1 SGHRS and CDR2 YFSETQ come from the germline V gene. The CDR3 bases are TGCGCCAGCAGCCTGACCGGGACAGGACTCTACGAGCAGTACTTC. Its protein is CASSLTGTGLYEQYF.

The genes are TRBV2 and TRBJ1-2, with a weak D call TRBD1 (5 bases). Per germline, CDR1 SNHLY and CDR2 FYNNEI. The CDR3 is 15 residues long. Trimming removed 6 bases from V and 6 bases from J, with 20 bases in between. The CDR3 sequence: CASSRKEQDVNGYTF. As DNA, the CDR3 is TGTGCCAGCAGCCGGAAGGAACAGGACGTGAATGGCTACACCTTC.

The V call is TRBV9, the J call TRBJ2-3; possible D gene TRBD2, 5 bases. V was cut by 3 bases and J by 1 base, with 12 bases left in between. The CDR3 sequence is 15 residues long. The germline CDR1 and CDR2 sequences are SGDLS and YYNGEE. CDR3 DNA sequence: TGTGCCAGCAGCGAGTCCGGACTGGGCACAGATACGCAGTATTTT. Translating it yields CASSESGLGTDTQYF. Combining the CDR3 with reference TRBV9 and TRBJ2-3 gives the whole variable domain DSGVTQTPKHLITATGQRVTLRCSPRSGDLSVYWYQQSLDQGLQFLIQYYNGEERAKGNILERFSAQQFPDLHSELNLSSLELGDSALYFCASSESGLGTDTQYFGPGTRLTVL.

In the case of this clone: The sample has other DNA sequences that encode this CDR3 too. The chain joins TRBV6-5 to TRBJ1-5; the D is unclear. This CDR3 is 14 amino acids long. Germline assignment: CDR1 MNHEY and CDR2 SVGAGI. Trimming cost V 2 bases and J 0 bases, with 5 bases left between them. CDR3 residues: CASSYGDSNQPQHF. CDR3 coding DNA: TGTGCCAGCAGTTACGGCGATAGCAATCAGCCCCAGCATTTT.

V is TRBV15 and J is TRBJ2-7; D is ambiguous. Trimming stripped 1 base from V and 6 bases from J, with 13 bases between. The CDR3 length is 14 residues. Germline assignment: CDR1 LNHNV and CDR2 YYDKDF (reference sequence). The CDR3 region has the DNA TGTGCCACCAGCAGAGGGGGTCTCCCCGTCGAGCAGTACTTC. It encodes CATSRGGLPVEQYF.

The chain uses TRBV11-2 and TRBJ2-7, with 14 bases fitting TRBD2. Per germline, CDR1 SGHAT and CDR2 FQNNGV. The CDR3 contains 15 residues. The V gene end was trimmed by 6 bases and the J gene end by 7 bases; junction bases not matched to a gene: 8. The CDR3: CASRKGLAGVEEQYF. CDR3 bases: TGTGCCAGCAGGAAGGGACTAGCGGGAGTCGAAGAGCAGTACTTC. Combining the CDR3 with reference TRBV11-2 and TRBJ2-7 gives the whole variable domain EAGVAQSPRYKIIEKRQSVAFWCNPISGHATLYWYQQILGQGPKLLIQFQNNGVVDDSQLPKDRFSAERLKGVDSTLKIQPAKLEDSAVYLCASRKGLAGVEEQYFGPGTRLTVT.

The chain employs TRBV14 and TRBJ1-2; D call uncertain. The germline CDR1 and CDR2 sequences are SGHDN and FVKESK. Trimming stripped 0 bases from V and 1 base from J, with 21 bases between. This CDR3 comprises 19 residues. Written as DNA, the CDR3 is TGTGCCAGCAGCCAAGAGGGTTTTTCGGCATCCGAGAATAACTATGGCTACACCTTC. It yields the protein CASSQEGFSASENNYGYTF.

This sequence joins TRBV2 and TRBJ2-7, with TRBD2 identical over 10 bases. This CDR3 region has 14 residues. The V and J ends lost 3 bases and 6 bases, in that order; junction bases with no gene match: 5. Germline V gene data show CDR1 as SNHLY and CDR2 as FYNNEI. CDR3 nucleotide sequence: TGTGCCAGCAGTGACATAGCGGGAGGCCCCGAGCAGTACTTC. Translation: CASSDIAGGPEQYF.

V and J are TRBV5-8 and TRBJ1-1; D call uncertain. V was trimmed by 1 base and J by 0 bases, leaving 7 bases between them. Germline V gene lookup returns CDR1 SGHTS and CDR2 YDEGEE. The CDR3 runs to 14 residues. DNA for the CDR3: TGTGCCAGCAGCTTGACAGACATGAACACTGAAGCTTTCTTT. Protein product: CASSLTDMNTEAFF. The full variable domain, rest sourced from reference TRBV5-8 and TRBJ1-1, is EAGVTQSPTHLIKTRGQQATLRCSPISGHTSVYWYQQALGLGLQFLLWYDEGEERNRGNFPPRFSGRQFPNYSSELNVNALELEDSALYLCASSLTDMNTEAFFGQGTRLTVV.

The V and J genes are TRBV25-1 and TRBJ2-2; 10 nucleotides match TRBD2. J lost 7 bases, V lost 4 bases, and 3 bases had no gene match. The CDR3 is 14 residues long. The germline CDR1 and CDR2 sequences are MGHDK and SYGVNS. The CDR3 DNA sequence: TGTGCCAGCAGTGTAGCGGGAGGTTTCGGGGAGCTGTTTTTT. This sequence encodes CASSVAGGFGELFF.

The chain combines TRBV5-6 with TRBJ2-7; 11 bases match TRBD2. Trimming cost V 4 bases and J 3 bases; bases outside gene matches: 6. CDR1 and CDR2 (germline): SGHDT, YYEEEE. This CDR3 has 15 residues. CDR3 DNA: TGTGCCAGCAGCATAGGGACTAGCGGACACTACGAGCAGTACTTC. Translating it yields CASSIGTSGHYEQYF.